This TCR beta chain is from a study of cytomegalovirus exposure and HLA in healthy donors. The PCR contained 60 Vbeta and 13 Jbeta primers. Produced via immunoSEQ multiplex PCR; TCRdb's table is partial and in-frame only. The table lists roughly 100,000 clones, more than 65% of them singletons, with about a sixth in the top ten. This CDR3 has 15 amino acids. Germline V gene data show CDR1 as MNHEY and CDR2 as SMNVEV (reference sequence). V lost 5 bases and J lost 7; bases outside the gene matches: 12. The material sequenced was PBMCs. This TCR came from a woman aged 18-29 years in good health and CMV-seropositive. The chain recombines TRBV27 with TRBJ1-2, with 8 bases matching TRBD1. CDR3 sequence (DNA): TGTGCCAGCAGTCCAGACAGGGGAAGGGCTTTTGGCTACACCTTC. This codes for CASSPDRGRAFGYTF.